This passage covers 23 T cell receptor beta chains from one sample sequenced in a study of blood T cell repertoires in COVID-19. TCRdb's table, derived via immunoSEQ multiplex PCR, lists solely in-frame clones and lacks some. Of about 280,000 clones listed, approximately 81% were seen once; the top ten hold under 3%. Source material: PBMCs or T cells enriched from blood (not recorded which). The receptor set was obtained from a woman in her 50s who had recovered from COVID-19.

The chain links TRBV7-9 to TRBJ1-6; D is undetermined. The germline gives CDR1 SEHNR, CDR2 FQNEAQ (reference sequence). The CDR3 totals 14 residues. Trimming took 0 bases from V and 8 from J, leaving 8 bases between them. The CDR3 spells CASSLALADSPLHF. CDR3 nucleotide sequence: TGTGCCAGCAGCTTAGCGCTCGCAGATTCACCCCTCCACTTT.

In regard to this clone: Other DNA sequences in the sample encode the same CDR3. CDR3 in amino acids: CAWTTGGYGYTF. In nucleotides, the CDR3 is TGTGCCTGGACAACTGGAGGCTATGGCTACACCTTC. The V call is TRBV30, the J call TRBJ1-2; D call uncertain. Trimming stripped 4 bases from V and 4 bases from J, with 10 bases between. In germline, CDR1 is GTSNPN, CDR2 SVGIG (reference sequence). CDR3 length equals 12 residues.

CDR3 nucleotides: TGTGCCAGCAAAAAGACCAGCCAGGGGGGTTCACCCCTCCACTTT. This translates into CASKKTSQGGSPLHF. V is TRBV2 and J is TRBJ1-6; 7 bases line up with TRBD1. Trimming took 7 bases from V and 9 from J; bases not matched to a gene: 12. The CDR3 consists of 15 residues. Germline loops: CDR1 SNHLY, CDR2 FYNNEI.

The V call is TRBV4-3, the J call TRBJ1-4; possible D gene TRBD1, 6 bases. V lost 0 bases and J lost 4, with 9 bases in between. The CDR3 runs 15 residues. The germline V gene has CDR1 LGHNA and CDR2 YSLEER. CDR3 DNA: TGCGCCAGCAGCCAAGATACAGGGAGTAATGAAAAACTGTTTTTT. Protein sequence: CASSQDTGSNEKLFF.

Here the CDR3 reads CASSPGTQHRELFF. The CDR3 DNA is TGTGCCAGCAGCCCCGGGACTCAACACCGGGAGCTGTTTTTT. This chain connects TRBV7-2 to TRBJ2-2; TRBD2 is a possible D gene (6 bases). The CDR3 contains 14 residues. Trimming left V 5 bases short and J 9 bases short, with 16 bases between. Germline-derived CDR1 and CDR2 are SGHTA and FQGNSA.

V and J are TRBV7-9 and TRBJ2-7; TRBD1 aligns across 8 bases. CDR1 SEHNR and CDR2 FQNEAQ come from the germline V gene (reference sequence). The length of the CDR3 is 16 residues. Unmatched junction bases numbered 12, after V lost 5 bases and J lost 3 bases. The CDR3: CASSQTRQGNFYEQYF. In DNA form, the CDR3 reads TGTGCCAGCAGCCAAACACGACAGGGGAACTTCTACGAGCAGTACTTC.

The rearrangement joins TRBV5-1 to TRBJ1-6; 9 bases are shared with TRBD1. V shed 4 bases, J shed 7 bases, and the junction held 6 bases outside the gene matches. CDR1 is SGHRS and CDR2 is YFSETQ in the germline V gene. The CDR3 has 15 amino acids. The CDR3 bases are TGCGCCAGCAGCCCGGACAGGGGAGGAAATTCACCCCTCCACTTT. Translated, it gives CASSPDRGGNSPLHF.

The rearrangement joins TRBV27 to TRBJ1-5; D is uncertain. Germline-derived CDR1 and CDR2 are MNHEY and SMNVEV (reference sequence). The CDR3 sequence is 14 residues long. V lost 6 bases and J 2 bases, leaving 11 bases between the germline ends. As DNA, the CDR3 is TGTGCCAGCAGGAGTCACAGTGGCAATCAGCCCCAGCATTTT. It specifies CASRSHSGNQPQHF.

This chain links TRBV5-5 with TRBJ1-2; weak D call: TRBD1 (5 bases). V was cut by 0 bases and J by 4 bases, with 13 bases left in between. Per the germline V gene, CDR1 is SGHKS and CDR2 is YYEKEE (reference sequence). CDR3 length equals 15 residues. CDR3 sequence: CASSLDRTQIYGYTF. The CDR3 DNA reads TGTGCCAGCAGCTTGGACAGGACGCAAATCTATGGCTACACCTTC.

This CDR3 reads CASTQGRGQPQHF. The CDR3 DNA is TGTGCCAGCACCCAAGGGAGAGGCCAGCCCCAGCATTTT. The chain recombines TRBV12-3 or TRBV12-4 with TRBJ1-5; no definite D call. CDR3 length: 13 amino acids. V was shortened by 7 bases and J by 7 bases, with 14 bases between the two germline ends.

The chain recombines TRBV5-8 with TRBJ1-2, with 8 bases matching TRBD1. V shed 4 bases, J shed 4 bases, and the junction held 6 bases outside the gene matches. The germline V gene has CDR1 SGHTS and CDR2 YDEGEE. The CDR3 extends over 14 amino acids. The CDR3 bases are TGTGCCAGCAGCCAGACAGGGGATCGCTATGGCTACACCTTC. Protein product: CASSQTGDRYGYTF. Looking up the rest from reference TRBV5-8 and TRBJ1-2 gives the full variable domain: EAGVTQSPTHLIKTRGQQATLRCSPISGHTSVYWYQQALGLGLQFLLWYDEGEERNRGNFPPRFSGRQFPNYSSELNVNALELEDSALYLCASSQTGDRYGYTFGSGTRLTVV.

The gene calls are TRBV15 and TRBJ1-5, with TRBD1 matching over 9 bases. The V segment lost 1 base and the J segment 4 bases; nucleotides outside the gene matches: 11. CDR1 and CDR2 (germline): LNHNV, YYDKDF (reference sequence). This CDR3 contains 18 residues. The CDR3 coding sequence is TGTGCCACCAGCAGAGCTTGGGCGGGACAGGGTTTTAATCAGCCCCAGCATTTT. Its protein product is CATSRAWAGQGFNQPQHF.

This chain links TRBV10-1 with TRBJ2-1; D is unresolved. CDR1 WNHNN and CDR2 SYGVQD come from the germline V gene (reference sequence). This CDR3 region has 12 residues. Trimming pared 0 bases from V and 8 bases from J, leaving 5 bases between. CDR3 sequence: CASSESGDEQFF. The CDR3 DNA reads TGCGCCAGCAGTGAGTCAGGAGATGAGCAGTTCTTC.

This chain joins TRBV19 and TRBJ1-5; tentatively, D is TRBD1 (6 bases). The V end lost 3 bases, the J end lost 2 bases, and 11 bases lay between the germline ends. The V gene's germline CDR1 is LNHDA and CDR2 SQIVND (reference sequence). This CDR3 comprises 15 residues. The CDR3 sequence: CASSMYRVGNQPQHF. DNA of the CDR3: TGTGCCAGTAGTATGTACAGGGTAGGCAATCAGCCCCAGCATTTT.

The chain employs TRBV5-6 and TRBJ1-6; maybe TRBD1 (6 bases). Germline V lookup: CDR1 SGHDT, CDR2 YYEEEE. Deletions cut 1 base from V and 0 bases from J, with 11 bases between. The CDR3 has 17 residues. CDR3 bases: TGTGCCAGCAGCTTGACAGGGTGGAGCTCCTATAATTCACCCCTCCACTTT. This sequence encodes CASSLTGWSSYNSPLHF.

A few counts support this clone. The J gene is TRBJ1-3, the V gene TRBV19; tentative D call: TRBD1 (6 bases). Trimming cost V 5 bases and J 0 bases, with 11 bases left between them. The CDR3 runs 15 residues. Germline CDR1 reads LNHDA; CDR2 reads SQIVND (reference sequence). The CDR3 DNA sequence: TGTGCCAGTAGTTCGACAGGAGTCTCTGGAAACACCATATATTTT. Amino acid sequence: CASSSTGVSGNTIYF.

The chain is built from TRBV19 and TRBJ1-4; 7 positions match TRBD1. J was trimmed by 5 bases and V by 6 bases; bases with no gene match: 6. Per the germline V gene, CDR1 is LNHDA and CDR2 is SQIVND (reference sequence). This CDR3 is 14 amino acids long. CDR3 amino acids: CASSFGTANEKLFF. CDR3 sequence (DNA): TGTGCCAGTAGCTTCGGGACAGCGAATGAAAAACTGTTTTTT.

The chain carries TRBV6-5 and TRBJ1-2; perhaps TRBD1 as D (5 bases). Trimming stripped 2 bases from V and 4 bases from J, with 14 bases between. Germline V lookup: CDR1 MNHEY, CDR2 SVGAGI. This CDR3 spans 15 amino acids. The CDR3 here is CASSYGQGSRYGYTF. The CDR3 region has the DNA TGTGCCAGCAGTTACGGCCAGGGCTCGCGCTATGGCTACACCTTC.

The chain uses TRBV7-8 and TRBJ1-4, with 7 bases fitting TRBD1. V lost 6 bases and J lost 7; bases outside the gene matches: 20. CDR3 length equals 18 residues. Germline lookup yields CDR1 SGHVS and CDR2 FQNEAQ. CDR3 region: CASRGPGGTENSFEKLFF. The CDR3 DNA follows: TGTGCCAGCAGGGGCCCCGGCGGGACAGAAAATAGCTTTGAAAAACTGTTTTTT.

V usage is TRBV21-1 and J usage is TRBJ2-2; no DNA check was done on the table's D call, TRBD1. TRBV21-1 is described as a pseudogene. There are 18 residues in the CDR3. The CDR3 loop reads CASSRILKGQGDTGELFF. The CDR3 DNA follows: TGTGCCAGCAGCAGAATCCTTAAGGGACAGGGGGACACCGGGGAGCTGTTTTTT.

The chain has TRBV5-1 and TRBJ2-1, with TRBD1 identical over 9 bases. Per the germline V gene, CDR1 is SGHRS and CDR2 is YFSETQ. The junction had 6 bases not matched to a gene; V was cut back by 0 bases and J by 8 bases. The CDR3 has 15 amino acids. As DNA, the CDR3 is TGCGCCAGCAGCTTGGCGGGACAGGGATACGATGAGCAGTTCTTC. Translation: CASSLAGQGYDEQFF.

This chain connects TRBV6-5 to TRBJ2-2; 8 bases align to TRBD1. The CDR3 has 13 amino acids. Germline V gene data show CDR1 as MNHEY and CDR2 as SVGAGI. The trim removed 8 bases at V and 4 bases at J, leaving 3 bases unmatched. This CDR3 reads CASQTGVTGELFF. The CDR3 DNA reads as TGTGCCAGCCAGACAGGGGTCACCGGGGAGCTGTTTTTT.

Details on this clone: An end of the junction differs from the germline gene, which may be a read error. The J gene is TRBJ1-2, the V gene TRBV5-1, with TRBD1 matching 9 bases. CDR1 and CDR2 from the germline V gene are SGHRS and YFSETQ. CDR3 length: 14 residues. CDR3 coding DNA: TGCGCCAGCAGATTGGACAGGGGAGTTAGCAGCTACACCTTC. Translation: CASRLDRGVSSYTF. Full variable domain (missing parts from reference TRBV5-1 and TRBJ1-2): KAGVTQTPRYLIKTRGQQVTLSCSPISGHRSVSWYQQTPGQGLQFLFEYFSETQRNKGNFPGRFSGRQFSNSRSEMNVSTLELGDSALYLCASRLDRGVSSYTFGSGTRLTVV.